Each of the 15 T cell receptor beta chains below was sequenced from the same sample in a study of shared clonotypes between healthy human individuals. Clones were read by immunoSEQ multiplex PCR, and TCRdb kept only the in-frame ones, dropping some. The sample has 1,500,000 or so clones, around 98.5% seen once. Sequenced input: naive CD4+ T cells sorted from blood. The subset denotes: CD45RA+ positively selected. The receptors originated from a man aged 30-40 years in good health.

The rearrangement links TRBV4-2 to TRBJ2-7; 7 nucleotides align to TRBD2. The CDR3 length is 16 residues. CDR1 LGHNA and CDR2 YNFKEQ come from the germline V gene. The trim removed 0 bases at V and 0 bases at J, leaving 5 bases unmatched. This CDR3 is CASSQDSGTISYEQYF. The CDR3 bases are TGTGCCAGCAGCCAAGATTCCGGGACTATCTCCTACGAGCAGTACTTC.

The gene calls are TRBV15 and TRBJ2-7, with D maybe TRBD2 (5 bases). Trimming removed 1 base at V and 5 bases at J, with 9 bases between. This CDR3 is 13 amino acids long. Germline lookup yields CDR1 LNHNV and CDR2 YYDKDF (reference sequence). The CDR3 loop is CATSRVIGNEQYF. CDR3 coding DNA: TGTGCCACCAGCAGAGTAATCGGGAACGAGCAGTACTTC.

Details on this clone: This CDR3 is also generated by other DNA sequences in the sample. The CDR3: CASSVGGGYGYTF. CDR3 in DNA: TGTGCCAGCAGCGTAGGCGGGGGCTATGGCTACACCTTC. This chain links TRBV9 with TRBJ1-2; D is perhaps TRBD1 (5 bases). Trimming removed 0 bases at V and 4 bases at J, with 7 bases between. The CDR3 has 13 amino acids. Germline CDR1 is SGDLS and CDR2 is YYNGEE.

Comment on this clone: This sample includes further DNA sequences coding for the same CDR3. CDR3 amino acids: CASSLDRGQPQHF. CDR3 sequence (DNA): TGTGCCAGCAGCTTAGACCGGGGCCAGCCCCAGCATTTT. The chain employs TRBV7-2 and TRBJ1-5, with TRBD1 as a possible D gene (5 bases). Trimming removed 1 base from V and 7 bases from J, with 8 bases in between. The length of the CDR3 is 13 residues. CDR1 and CDR2 from the germline V gene are SGHTA and FQGNSA.

The V and J genes are TRBV9 and TRBJ2-7, with D maybe TRBD1 (5 bases). CDR3 length: 16 amino acids. Germline CDR1 is SGDLS and CDR2 is YYNGEE. V was cut by 0 bases and J by 0 bases, with 13 bases left in between. The CDR3 nucleotides read TGTGCCAGCAGCGTAGCCCCCAGGGCGGCCTCCTACGAGCAGTACTTC. Its protein product is CASSVAPRAASYEQYF.

The V call is TRBV30, the J call TRBJ1-1; possible D gene TRBD1, 5 bases. V lost 5 bases and J lost 1, with 8 bases in between. CDR1 is GTSNPN and CDR2 is SVGIG in the germline V gene (reference sequence). CDR3 length: 12 amino acids. CDR3: CAWGRGNTEAFF. CDR3 nucleotides: TGTGCCTGGGGTAGGGGGAACACTGAAGCTTTCTTT.

This clone has a single count. The same CDR3 also results from other DNA sequences found in this sample. This rearrangement joins TRBV28 to TRBJ2-7; D unresolved. Germline CDR1 is MDHEN and CDR2 is SYDVKM. The CDR3 runs to 12 residues. Trimming removed 5 bases from V and 3 bases from J, with 8 bases in between. This CDR3 reads CASSPPIYEQYF. The CDR3, as DNA: TGTGCCAGCAGTCCACCGATCTACGAGCAGTACTTC.

This rearrangement joins TRBV5-1 to TRBJ2-2, with D perhaps TRBD2 (5 bases). CDR1 and CDR2 from the germline V gene are SGHRS and YFSETQ. Trimming took 3 bases from V and 6 from J, leaving 18 bases between them. The CDR3 has 16 residues. CDR3 protein: CASSSVELGVSGELFF. CDR3 nucleotide sequence: TGCGCCAGCAGCTCAGTCGAACTAGGTGTGTCCGGGGAGCTGTTTTTT.

CDR3 residues: CASSGGVAGGDIQYF. As DNA, the CDR3 is TGCGCCAGCAGCGGGGGAGTAGCGGGAGGGGACATTCAGTACTTC. J is TRBJ2-4 and V is TRBV5-1; 11 nucleotides match TRBD2. The germline V gene encodes CDR1 SGHRS and CDR2 YFSETQ. With 4 bases clipped from V and 8 bases from J, the junction kept 8 bases outside the gene matches. The CDR3 length is 15 residues.

This clone was counted once. V gene TRBV19 combines with J gene TRBJ1-5; 7 nucleotides agree with TRBD1. V lost 7 bases to trimming and J lost 2 bases; unmatched junction nucleotides: 8. The CDR3 totals 15 residues. Germline lookup yields CDR1 LNHDA and CDR2 SQIVND (reference sequence). CDR3 nucleotide sequence: TGTGCCAGTAACCCCGACAGGGCTGGCAATCAGCCCCAGCATTTT. This encodes CASNPDRAGNQPQHF.

The chain employs TRBV18 and TRBJ2-1, with D uncertain. V lost 2 bases and J 0 bases, leaving 8 bases between the germline ends. Germline loops: CDR1 KGHSH, CDR2 LQKENI. The CDR3 runs 15 residues. CDR3 sequence: CASSPMESSYNEQFF. CDR3 in DNA: TGTGCCAGCTCACCAATGGAGAGCTCCTACAATGAGCAGTTCTTC.

In the case of this clone: This sample also contains other DNA sequences that code for the same CDR3. The J gene is TRBJ2-7, the V gene TRBV27; 8 bases agree with TRBD1. This CDR3 spans 13 amino acids. The germline V gene encodes CDR1 MNHEY and CDR2 SMNVEV (reference sequence). V dropped 4 bases and J dropped 2; count of bases not matched to a gene: 1. The CDR3 sequence: CASSSDRAYEQYF. The CDR3 DNA is TGTGCCAGCAGTTCGGACAGGGCCTACGAGCAGTACTTC.

About this clone itself: Other DNA sequences in this specimen translate into the identical CDR3. The chain couples TRBV18 to TRBJ2-7; D is possibly TRBD1 or TRBD2 (5 bases each). Trimming stripped 2 bases from V and 2 bases from J, with 10 bases between. The CDR3 runs 14 residues. CDR1 and CDR2 (germline): KGHSH, LQKENI. In DNA form, the CDR3 reads TGTGCCAGCTCACCAGGGGGAACCCCCTACGAGCAGTACTTC. It encodes CASSPGGTPYEQYF. Together with reference TRBV18 and TRBJ2-7, the CDR3 gives the full variable domain: NAGVMQNPRHLVRRRGQEARLRCSPMKGHSHVYWYRQLPEEGLKFMVYLQKENIIDESGMPKERFSAEFPKEGPSILRIQQVVRGDSAAYFCASSPGGTPYEQYFGPGTRLTVT.

This chain links TRBV27 with TRBJ2-3; TRBD1 matches 8 bases. Trimming at V came to 5 bases and at J to 3 bases, leaving 10 bases not matched to a gene. CDR1 MNHEY and CDR2 SMNVEV come from the germline V gene (reference sequence). This CDR3 spans 16 amino acids. The CDR3 bases are TGTGCCAGCAGTAAGAGACAGGGGTTCTGGACAGATACGCAGTATTTT. Translating gives CASSKRQGFWTDTQYF.

J is TRBJ2-7 and V is TRBV4-2; D is possibly TRBD1 or TRBD2 (5 bases each). The V gene lost 0 bases and the J gene lost 0 bases, with 18 bases spanning the gap. The CDR3 length is 18 residues. Germline CDR1 and CDR2: LGHNA and YNFKEQ. CDR3 loop: CASSQDLSLEGFSYEQYF. The CDR3 region has the DNA TGTGCCAGCAGCCAAGATTTAAGCCTAGAGGGGTTCTCCTACGAGCAGTACTTC.